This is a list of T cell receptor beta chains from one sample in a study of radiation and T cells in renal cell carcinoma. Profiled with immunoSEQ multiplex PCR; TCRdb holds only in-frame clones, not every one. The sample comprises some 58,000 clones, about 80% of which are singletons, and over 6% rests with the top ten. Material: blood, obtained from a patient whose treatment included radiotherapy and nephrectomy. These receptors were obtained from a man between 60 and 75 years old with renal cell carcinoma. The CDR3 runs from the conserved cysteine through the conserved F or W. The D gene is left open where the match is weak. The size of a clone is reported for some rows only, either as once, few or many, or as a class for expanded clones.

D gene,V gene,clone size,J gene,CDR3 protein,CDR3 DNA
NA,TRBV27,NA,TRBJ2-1,CASSPGWGESNNEQFF,TGTGCCAGCAGTCCCGGATGGGGGGAGTCTAACAATGAGCAGTTCTTC
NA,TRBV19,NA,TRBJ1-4,CASTLGMPGEKLFF,TGTGCCAGTACCCTTGGTATGCCAGGGGAAAAACTGTTTTTT
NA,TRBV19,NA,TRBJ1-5,CASSIDASDNQPQHF,TGTGCCAGTAGTATAGATGCGTCAGACAATCAGCCCCAGCATTTT
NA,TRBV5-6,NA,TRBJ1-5,CASSLLSGENQPQHF,TGTGCCAGCAGCCTCCTTTCAGGGGAGAATCAGCCCCAGCATTTT
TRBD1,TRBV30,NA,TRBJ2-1,CAWTRVPGQGAYNEQFF,TGTGCCTGGACTAGGGTCCCGGGACAGGGTGCCTACAATGAGCAGTTCTTC
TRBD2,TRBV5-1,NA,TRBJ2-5,CASSPRPAGVETQYF,TGCGCCAGCAGCCCTCGCCCAGCGGGAGTAGAGACCCAGTACTTC
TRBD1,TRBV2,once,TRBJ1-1,CASNLDRVSDTEAFF,TGTGCCAGCAACCTCGACAGGGTCTCGGACACTGAAGCTTTTTTT
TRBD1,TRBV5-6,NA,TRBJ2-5,CASSGTDKETQYF,TGTGCCAGCAGCGGGACAGATAAAGAGACCCAGTACTTC
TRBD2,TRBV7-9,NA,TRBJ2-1,CASSLLAGGREQFF,TGTGCCAGCAGCTTACTAGCGGGAGGCCGGGAGCAGTTCTTC
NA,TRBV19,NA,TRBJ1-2,CASSMGQGDGYTF,TGTGCCAGTAGTATGGGCCAGGGTGATGGCTACACCTTC
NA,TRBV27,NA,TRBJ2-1,CASSALTAGPTGSYNEQFF,TGTGCCAGCAGTGCTTTAACGGCGGGGCCTACCGGAAGCTACAATGAGCAGTTCTTC
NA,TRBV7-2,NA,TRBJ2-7,CASSLAGDSYYEQYF,TGTGCCAGCAGCTTAGCTGGTGACTCCTACTACGAGCAGTACTTC
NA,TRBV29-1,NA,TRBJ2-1,CSVVRIADEQFF,TGCAGCGTGGTACGGATAGCGGATGAGCAGTTCTTC
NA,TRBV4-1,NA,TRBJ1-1,CASSQEPLGSKRTEAFF,TGCGCCAGCAGCCAAGAGCCTCTAGGCAGCAAGCGTACTGAAGCTTTCTTT
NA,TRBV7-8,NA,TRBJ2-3,CASSLGPWGLAGGRPPWDTQYF,TGTGCCAGCAGCCTCGGACCCTGGGGACTAGCAGGGGGCCGCCCTCCTTGGGATACGCAGTATTTT
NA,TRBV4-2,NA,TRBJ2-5,CASSRTHSQETQYF,TGTGCCAGCAGCCGGACTCATAGTCAAGAGACCCAGTACTTC
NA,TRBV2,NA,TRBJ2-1,CASKSGSGRLTYNEQFF,TGTGCCAGCAAGTCTGGGAGCGGCCGTCTCACCTACAATGAGCAGTTCTTC
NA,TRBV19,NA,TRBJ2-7,CASSIGAGGHYEQYF,TGTGCCAGTAGTATAGGGGCCGGGGGACACTACGAGCAGTACTTC
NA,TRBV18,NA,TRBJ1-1,CASSLVRGGTNTEAFF,TGTGCCAGCTCTCTGGTCCGGGGGGGGACGAACACTGAAGCTTTCTTT
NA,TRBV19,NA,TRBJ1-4,CASRSPGRINEKLFF,TGTGCCAGTAGATCACCGGGACGTATAAATGAAAAACTGTTTTTT
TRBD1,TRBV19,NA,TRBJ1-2,CASRQGAGGYTF,TGTGCCAGTAGGCAGGGGGCTGGCGGCTACACCTTC
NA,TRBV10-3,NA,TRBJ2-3,CAISESGRVGTDTQYF,TGTGCCATCAGTGAGTCGGGTCGCGTGGGCACAGATACGCAGTATTTT
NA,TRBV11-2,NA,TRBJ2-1,CASSLDRDNTYNEQFF,TGTGCCAGCAGCTTAGACAGGGACAATACCTACAATGAGCAGTTCTTC
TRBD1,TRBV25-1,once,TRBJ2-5,CASSAQGKQETQYF,TGTGCCAGCAGTGCACAGGGGAAACAAGAGACCCAGTACTTC
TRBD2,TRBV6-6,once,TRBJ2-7,CASTRGDYSYEQYF,TGTGCCAGCACCAGAGGGGACTATTCCTACGAGCAGTACTTC
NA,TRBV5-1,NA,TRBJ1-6,CASSLQALSYNSPLHF,TGCGCCAGCAGCTTACAGGCCCTCTCCTATAATTCACCCCTCCACTTT
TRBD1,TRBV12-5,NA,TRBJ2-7,CASGPRDRGLIGYEQYF,TGTGCTAGTGGCCCCAGGGACAGGGGATTGATTGGCTACGAGCAGTACTTC
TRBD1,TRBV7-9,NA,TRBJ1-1,CASRLGQGANEAFF,TGTGCCAGCAGATTGGGACAGGGGGCAAATGAAGCTTTCTTT
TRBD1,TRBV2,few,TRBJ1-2,CASKDRALAGYTF,TGTGCCAGCAAAGACAGGGCCCTCGCAGGCTACACCTTC
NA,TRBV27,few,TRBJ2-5,CASSWGAQETQYF,TGTGCCAGCAGTTGGGGGGCACAAGAGACCCAGTACTTC
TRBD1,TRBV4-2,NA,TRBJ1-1,CASSQHRDSVVNTEAFF,TGTGCCAGCAGCCAGCATCGGGACAGCGTCGTTAACACTGAAGCTTTCTTT
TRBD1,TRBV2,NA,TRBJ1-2,CASSERTGLNGYTF,TGTGCCAGCAGTGAACGGACAGGGTTGAATGGCTACACCTTC
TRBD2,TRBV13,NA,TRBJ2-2,CASSGRLAGGRTGELFF,TGTGCCAGCAGCGGTCGACTAGCGGGAGGGCGAACCGGGGAGCTGTTTTTT
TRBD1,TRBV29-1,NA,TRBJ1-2,CSVRWGTGGGYTF,TGCAGCGTAAGATGGGGGACAGGGGGAGGCTACACCTTC
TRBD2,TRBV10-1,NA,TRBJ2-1,CASSGLGLAGAAEQFF,TGCGCCAGCAGTGGGCTTGGACTAGCGGGAGCTGCTGAGCAGTTCTTC
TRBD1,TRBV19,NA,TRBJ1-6,CASRVNSGGLNSPLHF,TGTGCCAGTAGGGTGAACTCAGGGGGCCTAAATTCACCCCTCCACTTT
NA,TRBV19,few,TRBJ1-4,CASSIAGVGDEKLFF,TGTGCCAGTAGTATAGCGGGGGTCGGGGATGAAAAACTGTTTTTT
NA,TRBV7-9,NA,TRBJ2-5,CASSQAGQETQYF,TGTGCCAGCAGCCAGGCAGGGCAAGAGACCCAGTACTTC
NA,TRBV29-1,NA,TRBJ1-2,CSDKTAGRGYTF,TGCAGCGACAAGACAGCCGGTCGGGGCTACACCTTC
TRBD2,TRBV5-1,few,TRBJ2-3,CASSPGTSGRGADTQYF,TGCGCCAGCAGCCCAGGGACTAGCGGGAGGGGAGCAGATACGCAGTATTTT
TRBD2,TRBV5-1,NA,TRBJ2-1,CASSLRLAGPSNEQFF,TGCGCCAGCAGCTTGCGCCTAGCGGGACCTTCCAATGAGCAGTTCTTC
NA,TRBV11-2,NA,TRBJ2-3,CASSLARSIDTQYF,TGTGCCAGCAGCTTGGCCCGATCAATAGATACGCAGTATTTT
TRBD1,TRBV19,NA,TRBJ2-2,CASSATGTGYWYVEELFF,TGTGCCAGTAGTGCGACCGGGACAGGGTATTGGTATGTGGAGGAGCTGTTTTTT
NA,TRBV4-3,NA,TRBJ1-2,CASSQDSGLIRGYTF,TGCGCCAGCAGCCAAGACTCAGGGCTTATAAGAGGCTACACCTTC
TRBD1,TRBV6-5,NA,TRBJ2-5,CASSKPTGRWETQYF,TGTGCCAGCAGTAAACCGACAGGGCGCTGGGAGACCCAGTACTTC